This T cell receptor beta chain was recovered during a study of T-cell reconstitution after alpha-beta-depleted transplantation in children (dated by TCRdb to the mid-2010s). About the full investigation: Using TCR repertoire profiling, the study followed T-cell immune reconstitution in a quantitative way in children after TCRalphabeta/CD19-depleted allogeneic hematopoietic cell transplantation. Results and caveats for the whole study, not just this receptor: The apparently early recovery of alphabetaT-cell counts about two months after transplant reportedly depended on only several hundred rapidly expanded clones that came from non-depleted graft cells. The frequencies of hyperexpanded clones fell over the following months, and after one year, T-cell counts and TCRbeta diversity were mostly attributed to newly produced T cells. In some patients, high TCRbeta diversity at day 60 was attributed to recipient T cells and intrathymic progenitors that had survived conditioning.

Library creation used PCR. Instrument on record: Illumina HiSeq 2500. To normalize quantification of the TCRbeta repertoire, the TCR libraries were built with molecular barcoding that relied on unique molecular identifiers. Using fastp trimming at Q25 and MiXCR clonotype assembly, TCRdb reanalyzed the public sequencing data and kept in-frame beta chains. Duplicate CDR3 protein sequences are folded into a single record with the most common DNA and genes. The sample table lists more than 200,000 distinct CDR3 sequences, around 9.2% of them with a count of one. 35% of the sample is taken by the ten largest. Regarding this clonotype: It lacks a known antigen. No much larger clone is present one base from it, and per-base qualities are unavailable.

The treatment or condition tag for this specimen amounts to: allogeneic hematopoietic cell transplantation with graft depleted of TCRalphabeta T cells and CD19 B cells. Transplant recipients were children who received TCRalphabeta/CD19-depleted allogeneic hematopoietic cell grafts. The TCR comes from a male patient between 2 and 15 years old who had a stem cell transplant for acute myeloid leukemia, so the T cells may come from the graft donor. The source was PBMCs, mostly from graft donor cells, collected 360 days after TCRalphabeta/CD19-depleted stem cell transplant.

The CDR3 protein: CSARDSSGSAPTLDEAFF. The nucleotides are TGCAGTGCTAGAGATAGTTCCGGTTCAGCTCCTACCCTCGATGAAGCTTTCTTT. The sequence is built from TRBV20-1 and TRBJ1-1; the D gene is not confidently resolved. The germline ends are 27 bases apart after V is trimmed by 0 bases and J by 7 bases. The CDR3 holds 18 amino acids from the cysteine to the phenylalanine. Kept here is only the CDR3 DNA, which spans 54 bases and is read in frame from base 1. Based on the germline V gene (reference sequence), the CDR1 and CDR2 sequences are DFQATT and SNEGSKA.